Listed below are T cell receptor beta chains from one sample, sequenced in a study of cytomegalovirus exposure and HLA in healthy donors. The method was immunoSEQ multiplex PCR; TCRdb's version includes in-frame clones alone and lacks a portion of them. Of about 190,000 clones listed, just under 75% are singletons. Sequenced material: PBMCs. The receptors derive from a man aged 25 to 40 in good health and CMV-seropositive. The CDR3 runs from the conserved cysteine through the conserved F or W. The D gene is left open where the match is weak. Only some rows state a clone size, as once, few, many or a class for expanded clones.

J,D,V,size,CDR3,DNA
TRBJ1-5,TRBD1,TRBV4-2,once,CASSQDPGGASGNQPQHF,TGTGCCAGCAGCCAGGACCCAGGGGGCGCGTCTGGCAATCAGCCCCAGCATTTT
TRBJ1-6,NA,TRBV10-3,NA,CAISGTGTLGSPLHF,TGTGCCATCAGTGGGACCGGGACTCTTGGATCACCCCTCCACTTT
TRBJ1-1,NA,TRBV6-6,NA,CASSYSHQGNTEAFF,TGTGCCAGCAGTTATTCGCATCAGGGGAACACTGAAGCTTTCTTT
TRBJ1-6,TRBD1,TRBV30,few,CAWSSTGNNSPLHF,TGTGCCTGGAGTTCGACAGGGAATAATTCACCCCTCCACTTT
TRBJ2-1,TRBD1,TRBV6-1,NA,CASGTGGSSYNEQFF,TGTGCCAGCGGGACAGGGGGGAGCTCCTACAATGAGCAGTTCTTC
TRBJ2-1,TRBD2,TRBV9,NA,CASSVRAVAGPLSSYNEQFF,TGTGCCAGCAGCGTTCGGGCGGTAGCGGGACCCCTAAGCTCCTACAATGAGCAGTTCTTC
TRBJ2-3,NA,TRBV5-6,few,CASSLTGDTQYF,TGTGCCAGCAGCTTGACAGGGGATACGCAGTATTTT
TRBJ2-1,NA,TRBV25-1,few,CASSARTGSRDNEQFF,TGTGCCAGCAGCGCCAGAACAGGGAGTCGAGACAATGAGCAGTTCTTC
TRBJ2-3,NA,TRBV6-6,few,CASSFGDTQYF,TGTGCCAGCAGCTTCGGGGATACGCAGTATTTT
TRBJ1-1,NA,TRBV27,NA,CASSFQAGKTEAFF,TGTGCCAGCAGTTTCCAGGCAGGAAAAACTGAAGCTTTCTTT
TRBJ2-2,NA,TRBV2,NA,CASSELARFTGELFF,TGTGCCAGCAGTGAATTAGCCCGGTTCACCGGGGAGCTGTTTTTT
TRBJ2-7,NA,TRBV19,NA,CASSSVYPSYEQYF,TGTGCCAGTAGTTCTGTTTATCCCTCCTACGAGCAGTACTTC
TRBJ2-7,TRBD2,TRBV7-2,NA,CASSLVGSGSYEQYF,TGTGCCAGCAGCTTAGTCGGTAGCGGGAGTTACGAGCAGTACTTC
TRBJ2-7,TRBD2,TRBV6-5,NA,CASRRLADYEQYF,TGTGCCAGCAGGAGACTAGCGGACTACGAGCAGTACTTC
TRBJ2-3,NA,TRBV11-2,NA,CASSLDHTLTDTQYF,TGTGCCAGCAGCTTAGACCATACTCTCACAGATACGCAGTATTTT
TRBJ2-7,TRBD1,TRBV5-1,NA,CASSFGTDSYEQYF,TGCGCCAGCAGCTTTGGGACAGACTCCTACGAGCAGTACTTC
TRBJ1-4,NA,TRBV19,NA,CASSPGVKLFF,TGTGCCAGTTCTCCGGGGGTAAAACTGTTTTTT
TRBJ2-6,NA,TRBV7-2,NA,CASSPATQGLGANVLTF,TGTGCCAGCAGCCCCGCCACACAGGGTCTGGGGGCCAACGTCCTGACTTTC
TRBJ1-6,TRBD1,TRBV28,NA,CASSLGRGRGSPLHF,TGTGCCAGCAGTTTGGGCAGGGGGCGCGGTTCACCCCTCCACTTT
TRBJ2-3,TRBD2,TRBV5-1,NA,CASFSGGSTDTQYF,TGCGCCAGCTTTAGCGGGGGAAGCACAGATACGCAGTATTTT
TRBJ1-4,TRBD1,TRBV27,NA,CASSLSWDSGWMKLFF,TGTGCCAGCAGTTTATCCTGGGACAGCGGCTGGATGAAACTGTTTTTT
TRBJ2-7,TRBD2,TRBV7-2,few,CASSSRDYPYEQYF,TGTGCCAGCAGCAGTCGGGACTACCCCTACGAGCAGTACTTC
TRBJ2-2,NA,TRBV7-2,NA,CASSPMRLGELFF,TGTGCCAGCAGCCCGATGCGGCTCGGGGAGCTGTTTTTT
TRBJ2-5,NA,TRBV6-1,NA,CASSADPGRTQYF,TGTGCCAGCAGTGCGGATCCGGGAAGGACCCAGTACTTC
TRBJ2-7,NA,TRBV6-6,NA,CASSYYSNYEQYF,TGTGCCAGCAGTTACTACTCCAACTACGAGCAGTACTTC
TRBJ2-7,TRBD2,TRBV11-1,NA,CASSLVAGAYEQYF,TGTGCCAGCAGCTTAGTCGCGGGAGCCTACGAGCAGTACTTC